In its sample, the clone carrying this T cell receptor (beta chain) was seen a few times. This entry comes from a study of technical replicates of blood from a handful of donors. From germline, CDR1 is MNHNS and CDR2 SASEGT. The V gene lost 4 bases and the J gene lost 1 base, with 11 bases spanning the gap. The CDR3 runs 15 residues. Method: immunoSEQ multiplex PCR; TCRdb's copy keeps in-frame clones and lacks some. The table includes about 100,000 clones, approximately 96% detected once. The receptor comes from a human donor in good health. This chain links TRBV6-1 with TRBJ1-5, with D possibly TRBD1 on 5 matching bases. The sample taken for sequencing was T cells isolated from PBMCs. The CDR3 spells CASSAGEGSNQPQHF. The CDR3 region has the DNA TGTGCCAGCAGTGCGGGGGAGGGGAGCAATCAGCCCCAGCATTTT.